This TCR beta chain was found in a study of blood T cell repertoires in COVID-19. At the level of the study: PBMCs, B-cell-depleted T cells, or T cells provided the cDNA or gDNA that made up the material.

Libraries were prepared by immunoSEQ multiplex PCR; TCRdb keeps only in-frame clonotypes and omits some of them. This sample yields over 200,000 clones, of which 80% to 90% are seen a single time; around 6% belongs to the top ten. This clonotype originated in an elderly man with acute or convalescent COVID-19. Input material: peripheral blood.

The CDR3 DNA sequence: TGTGCCAGCACCCTCTTAGCGGTCCCCAGAGAGACCCAGTACTTC. This codes for CASTLLAVPRETQYF. V is TRBV11-2 and J is TRBJ2-5; tentative D call: TRBD2 (6 bases). The length of the CDR3 is 15 residues. Germline values: CDR1 SGHAT, CDR2 FQNNGV. V was pared by 7 bases and J by 4 bases, with 19 bases between. Full variable domain (outside the CDR3, taken from reference TRBV11-2 and TRBJ2-5): EAGVAQSPRYKIIEKRQSVAFWCNPISGHATLYWYQQILGQGPKLLIQFQNNGVVDDSQLPKDRFSAERLKGVDSTLKIQPAKLEDSAVYLCASTLLAVPRETQYFGPGTRLLVL.